This note documents a single TCR beta chain sequence. The specificity of this receptor is unknown. It may be a read error: a sequence one base away is much more abundant. The data were taken from a study of T cells in Graves' hyperthyroidism and ophthalmopathy (dated by TCRdb to the late 2010s). The study in broad terms: Peripheral blood samples were taken at the time of initial diagnosis, prior to any treatment. To identify TCR V-J signatures that set the groups apart, the researchers used a discovery cohort of 100 or so patients, made up of around 42 with Graves' ophthalmopathy and 57 with stable Graves' hyperthyroidism. An independent validation cohort of around 19 hyperthyroidism patients and about 16 patients who later progressed to ophthalmopathy tested prospective prediction of ophthalmopathy. The 90 to 100 discovery patients were randomly divided into training and test sets at a 7:3 ratio. Thyroid tissue and blood T-cell repertoires from more than five Graves' hyperthyroidism patients were also compared in the study. Once sampling was done, hyperthyroidism patients were given methimazole at a starting dose of 30 mg daily, whereas ophthalmopathy patients were given high-dose intravenous methylprednisolone. The paper describes TCR Vbeta CDR3 sequencing of fewer than 150 peripheral blood samples, made up of 43 ophthalmopathy patients, approximately 73 hyperthyroidism patients and roughly 17 progressor patients.

TCR beta CDR3 regions were amplified from RNA transcripts. The first round of RT-PCR for the TCR CDR3 was performed with the HTBI primer set and the Qiagen OneStep RT-PCR kit. Libraries were constructed in a second round of multiplex PCR, after which size selection and purification were performed. Sequencing of the libraries was done on an Illumina HiSeq2000 using paired-end 100 bp reads. Per the source publication's procedure: SOAPnuke was used to process the raw data, throwing out any read that contained adapters or uncalled bases, had a mean Phred below 15, or lacked an exact constant-primer or identifier match. High-quality paired reads were merged with COPE v1.2.5, and unique nucleotide sequences were defined as clonotypes. MiTCR v1.1 was used to align clonotypes to the IMGT TRBV, TRBD and TRBJ reference segments. Only V-J combinations with frequency above 0.0001, covering 98% to 99.2% of repertoires, were analysed. A TCS score was defined as the ratio of F50 (clonal expansion) to E x V (chaos), with BLOSUM62-based TCRdist applied between CDR3 peptides within each V-J. Welch's t-statistics and random forest reduced roughly 540 V-J features to 10 to 15, which were used in a naive Bayes classifier (R e1071). TCRdb's own reprocessing of the public reads used fastp at Q25 and MiXCR and kept productive beta chains. Rows with one shared CDR3 protein collapse into an entry with the most common genes and DNA. The V and J calls and clone size come from TCRdb's table, not from the authors' own analysis. A total of 540,000 or so distinct CDR3 sequences appear in this sample, about 15% of them only once. The biggest ten clones account for around 6.6% of the sample.

Study-wide conclusions, independent of this receptor: A model built on a 13 V-J signature distinguished ophthalmopathy from stable hyperthyroidism, reaching 87.88% sensitivity and around 82% specificity in cross-validation and 80%/75% in testing. No statistical method was used to fix the sample size in advance, and group allocation was not hidden from the investigators. Blood samples also contained most of the expanded thyroid clonotypes (frequency above 0.001), which suggests that blood repertoires may reflect thyroid immune responses. In validation, the model predicted progression to ophthalmopathy a median of roughly six months before onset, with 65% to 71% sensitivity and just under 75% specificity.

A patient counted as having stable Graves' hyperthyroidism if no progression to ophthalmopathy occurred over 18 months of follow-up. Hyperthyroidism patients were newly diagnosed, had a disease duration of under 2 months, and were aged 18 to 65 years. Patients with uncontrolled infections, other autoimmune diseases, pregnancy or lactation were excluded. Diagnoses relied on clinical symptoms, serum thyroxine and TRAb, thyroid ultrasound and orbital computed tomography. PBMCs were separated from approximately 10 ml of fresh peripheral blood using Ficoll-Paque density gradient centrifugation. Total RNA was extracted with Trizol reagent, and quality was checked on an Agilent 2100 Bioanalyzer. There are 14 amino acids in the CDR3, from cysteine to phenylalanine inclusive. The read is trimmed to its CDR3 DNA, 42 bases read in frame from base 1. V is trimmed back by 5 bases and J by 7 bases, and the junction contains 7 bases that no gene match accounts for. Reading the germline V gene (reference sequence) gives CDR1 LGHDT and CDR2 YNNKEL.

The sequence was obtained from a woman aged 30 to 39 with Graves' hyperthyroidism. The sequenced sample was blood. The chain is made from TRBV3-1 and TRBJ1-2, with 10 bases matching TRBD1. The CDR3: CASSKPTGGFGYTF. In nucleotides, the sequence is TGTGCCAGCAGCAAGCCGACAGGGGGCTTTGGCTACACCTTC.